The sequence of this T cell receptor (beta chain) was determined in a study of blood T cell repertoires in COVID-19. Across the whole study: The United States, Italy and Spain were the sources of the acute and convalescent COVID-19 samples.

In the study's own analysis: It was from reference gene primer amplification that nucleated cell counts were estimated. Using immunoSEQ multiplex PCR, the repertoire was profiled, and TCRdb retains in-frame clones only, with some absent. The DNA was the basis for D and trimming; V, J and clone size are from that table. The sample lists some 200,000 clones, around 82% occurring once. In terms of age and location, participants ranged from roughly 18 to 95 years and lived in about two dozen US areas. Either two negative PCRs, clearance, or symptom resolution qualified Cohort 3 donors as recovered. The CDR3 has 13 amino acids. Trimming removed 5 bases from V and 3 bases from J; junction bases left unmatched: 5. Per the germline V gene, CDR1 is SQVTM and CDR2 is ANQGSEA.

The chain employs TRBV29-1 and TRBJ1-1; 8 bases line up with TRBD1. Material: PBMCs or T cells enriched from blood (not recorded which). This clonotype was obtained from a man in his forties who had recovered from COVID-19. The CDR3 coding sequence is TGCAGCGTTAGGTACAGGGGGGACACTGAAGCTTTCTTT. This sequence encodes CSVRYRGDTEAFF.